This T cell receptor (beta chain) emerged from a study of beta chain features in type 1 diabetes. The germline V gene encodes CDR1 SGHDN and CDR2 FVKESK. The CDR3 is 13 amino acids. V was pared by 4 bases and J by 4 bases, with 3 bases of the junction left unmatched. Study findings and constraints: Significant though moderate, a shortening of TCRB CDR3s appeared in all four CD4+ subsets of Type 1 diabetes patients.

Staining for CD45RO/CCR7/CD25/CD127/CD95/CD27 allowed sorting of CD4+ naive, central memory, regulatory and stem cell-like memory cells. Each of the sorted populations had a purity greater than 95%. This clone was found a few times. Its antigen is as yet unknown. The isolated RNA, all of it, was reverse transcribed, so expressed TCRB transcripts were what got sequenced. The average read count of naive, central memory and regulatory T cell samples was a few million. Here immunoSEQ multiplex PCR was the method, and the copy in TCRdb shows in-frame clones only, minus some. Of around 150,000 clones detected, roughly 65% appear once; the ten largest clones hold 0.08% to 0.095%.

The sequenced sample consisted of naive CD4+ T cells from blood. The TCR comes from a man aged 25-45 years with type 1 diabetes. The genes are TRBV14 and TRBJ1-2, with 7 bases aligning to TRBD1. The CDR3 DNA sequence: TGTGCCAGCAGCCCAGACAGGGCCTATGGCTACACCTTC. This translates into CASSPDRAYGYTF.